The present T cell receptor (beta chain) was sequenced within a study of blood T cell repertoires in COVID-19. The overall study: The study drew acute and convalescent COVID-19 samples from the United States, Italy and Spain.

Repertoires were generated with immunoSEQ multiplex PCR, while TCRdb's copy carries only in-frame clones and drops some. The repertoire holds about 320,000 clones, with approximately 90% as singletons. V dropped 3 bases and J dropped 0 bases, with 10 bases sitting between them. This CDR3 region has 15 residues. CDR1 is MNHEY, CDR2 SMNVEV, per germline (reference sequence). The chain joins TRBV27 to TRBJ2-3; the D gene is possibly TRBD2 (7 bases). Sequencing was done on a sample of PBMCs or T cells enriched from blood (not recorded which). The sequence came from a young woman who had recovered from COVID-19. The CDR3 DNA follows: TGTGCCAGCAGTTTTGGGGGGGCTAGCACAGATACGCAGTATTTT. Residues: CASSFGGASTDTQYF.